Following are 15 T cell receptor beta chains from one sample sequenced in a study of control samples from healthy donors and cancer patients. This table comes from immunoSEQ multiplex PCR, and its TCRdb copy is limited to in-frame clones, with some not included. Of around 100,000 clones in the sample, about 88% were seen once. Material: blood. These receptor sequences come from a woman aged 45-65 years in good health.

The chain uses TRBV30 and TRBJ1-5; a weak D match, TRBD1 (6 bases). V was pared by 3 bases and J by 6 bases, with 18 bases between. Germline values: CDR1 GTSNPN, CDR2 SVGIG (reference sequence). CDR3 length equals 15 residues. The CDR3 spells CAWSNLGARGQPQHF. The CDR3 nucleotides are TGTGCCTGGAGCAACCTGGGGGCGCGGGGTCAGCCCCAGCATTTT.

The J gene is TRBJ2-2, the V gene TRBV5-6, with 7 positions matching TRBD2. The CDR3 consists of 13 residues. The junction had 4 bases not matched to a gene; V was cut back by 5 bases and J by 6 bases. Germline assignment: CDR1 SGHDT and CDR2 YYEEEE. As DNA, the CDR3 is TGTGCCAGCAGTTACGCGGGGGCCGGGGAGCTGTTTTTT. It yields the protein CASSYAGAGELFF.

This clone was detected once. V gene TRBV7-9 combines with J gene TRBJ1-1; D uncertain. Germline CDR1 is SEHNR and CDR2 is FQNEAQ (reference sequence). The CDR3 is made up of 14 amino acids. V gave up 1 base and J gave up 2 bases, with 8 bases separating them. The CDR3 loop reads CASSLGPGNTEAFF. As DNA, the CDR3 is TGTGCCAGCAGCTTAGGCCCAGGAAACACTGAAGCTTTCTTT.

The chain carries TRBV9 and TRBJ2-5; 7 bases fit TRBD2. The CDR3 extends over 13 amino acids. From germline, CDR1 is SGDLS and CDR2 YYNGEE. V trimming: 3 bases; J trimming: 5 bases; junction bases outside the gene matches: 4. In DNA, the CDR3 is TGTGCCAGCAGCGGGACTAGAGGGGAGACCCAGTACTTC. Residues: CASSGTRGETQYF.

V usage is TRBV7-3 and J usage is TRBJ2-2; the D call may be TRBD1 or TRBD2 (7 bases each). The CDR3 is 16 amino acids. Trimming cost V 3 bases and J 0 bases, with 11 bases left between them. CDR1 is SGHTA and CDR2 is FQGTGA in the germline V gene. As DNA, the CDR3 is TGTGCCAGCAGCTTGGGGGGGACAGCGAACACCGGGGAGCTGTTTTTT. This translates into CASSLGGTANTGELFF.

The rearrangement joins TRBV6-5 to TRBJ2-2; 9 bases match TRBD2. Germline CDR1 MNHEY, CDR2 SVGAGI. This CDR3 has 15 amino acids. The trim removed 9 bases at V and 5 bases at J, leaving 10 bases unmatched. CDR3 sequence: CASQAGGETTGELFF. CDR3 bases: TGTGCCAGTCAAGCGGGGGGCGAGACTACCGGGGAGCTGTTTTTT.

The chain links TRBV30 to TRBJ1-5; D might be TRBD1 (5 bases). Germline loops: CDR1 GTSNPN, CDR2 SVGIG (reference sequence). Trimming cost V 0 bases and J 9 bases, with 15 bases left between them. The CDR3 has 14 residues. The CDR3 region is CAWSVRGGIGPQHF. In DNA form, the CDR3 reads TGTGCCTGGAGTGTTCGGGGGGGGATTGGGCCCCAGCATTTT.

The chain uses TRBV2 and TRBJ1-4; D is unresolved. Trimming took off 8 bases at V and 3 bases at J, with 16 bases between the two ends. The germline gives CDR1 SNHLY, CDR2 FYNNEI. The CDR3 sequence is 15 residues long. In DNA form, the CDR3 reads TGTGCCAGCCGCGTCCAGCCCTTAGCTAATGAAAAACTGTTTTTT. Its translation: CASRVQPLANEKLFF. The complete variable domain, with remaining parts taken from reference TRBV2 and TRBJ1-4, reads EPEVTQTPSHQVTQMGQEVILRCVPISNHLYFYWYRQILGQKVEFLVSFYNNEISEKSEIFDDQFSVERPDGSNFTLKIRSTKLEDSAMYFCASRVQPLANEKLFFGSGTQLSVL.

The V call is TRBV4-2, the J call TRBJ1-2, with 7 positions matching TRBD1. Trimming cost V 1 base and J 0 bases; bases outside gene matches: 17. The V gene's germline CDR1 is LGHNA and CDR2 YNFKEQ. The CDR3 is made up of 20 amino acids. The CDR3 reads CASSQVGIGTVTKTNYGYTF. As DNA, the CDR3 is TGTGCCAGCAGCCAAGTGGGTATCGGGACAGTTACAAAAACTAACTATGGCTACACCTTC.

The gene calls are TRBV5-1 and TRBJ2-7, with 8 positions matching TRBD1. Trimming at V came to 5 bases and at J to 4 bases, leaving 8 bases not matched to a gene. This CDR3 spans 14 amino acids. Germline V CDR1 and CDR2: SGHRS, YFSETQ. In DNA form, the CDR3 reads TGCGCCAGCAGAGAGGCAGGGGGCTGGTACGAGCAGTACTTC. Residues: CASREAGGWYEQYF.

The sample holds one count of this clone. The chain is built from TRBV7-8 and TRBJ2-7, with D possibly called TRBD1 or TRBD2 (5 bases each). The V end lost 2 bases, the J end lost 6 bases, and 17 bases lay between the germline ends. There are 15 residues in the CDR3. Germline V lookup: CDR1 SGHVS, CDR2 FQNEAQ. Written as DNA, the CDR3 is TGTGCCAGCAGCTTATGGTCGACCGAGGGGTTCGAGCAGTACTTC. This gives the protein CASSLWSTEGFEQYF.

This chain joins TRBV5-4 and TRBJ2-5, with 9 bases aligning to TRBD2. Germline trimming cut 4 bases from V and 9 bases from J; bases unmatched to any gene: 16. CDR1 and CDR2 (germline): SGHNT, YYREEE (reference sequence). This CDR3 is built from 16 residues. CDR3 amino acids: CASSPPLAGAAGAQYF. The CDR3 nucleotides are TGTGCCAGCAGCCCCCCTTTAGCGGGGGCCGCAGGGGCCCAGTACTTC.

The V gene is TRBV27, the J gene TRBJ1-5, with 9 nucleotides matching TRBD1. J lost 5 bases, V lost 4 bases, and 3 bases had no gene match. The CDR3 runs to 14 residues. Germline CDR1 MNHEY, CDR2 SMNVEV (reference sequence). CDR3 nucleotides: TGTGCCAGCAGTTCGGGACAGGGATATCAGCCCCAGCATTTT. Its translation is CASSSGQGYQPQHF.

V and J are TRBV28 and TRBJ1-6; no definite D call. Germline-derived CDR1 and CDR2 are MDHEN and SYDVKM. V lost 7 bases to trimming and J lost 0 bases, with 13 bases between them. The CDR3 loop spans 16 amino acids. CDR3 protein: CASTWLGSSYNSPLHF. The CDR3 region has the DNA TGTGCCAGCACCTGGCTGGGAAGCTCCTATAATTCACCCCTCCACTTT. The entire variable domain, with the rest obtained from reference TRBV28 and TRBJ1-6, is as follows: DVKVTQSSRYLVKRTGEKVFLECVQDMDHENMFWYRQDPGLGLRLIYFSYDVKMKEKGDIPEGYSVSREKKERFSLILESASTNQTSMYLCASTWLGSSYNSPLHFGNGTRLTVT.

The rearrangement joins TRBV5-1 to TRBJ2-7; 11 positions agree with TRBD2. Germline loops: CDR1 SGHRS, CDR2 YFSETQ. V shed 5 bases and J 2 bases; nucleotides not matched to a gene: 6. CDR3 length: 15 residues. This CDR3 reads CASRPGTSGAYEQYV. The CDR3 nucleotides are TGCGCCAGCAGACCCGGGACTAGCGGAGCCTACGAGCAGTACGTC.